The 26 T cell receptor beta chains presented below share a single source sample, sequenced in a study of metastatic and nonmetastatic thyroid tumors. TCRdb re-called clones via MiXCR from the PCR reads. Of tens of thousands of clones listed, about 33% are singletons. There were no patients who had received any treatment before thyroid surgery. Material: tumor tissue. Receptor source: a female donor with papillary thyroid cancer or a benign thyroid nodule (not recorded which). Some clones in this sample may be carry-over from other donors' samples.

This clone was found a few times. The V and J genes are TRBV20-1 and TRBJ2-2; no clear D. CDR1 DFQATT and CDR2 SNEGSKA come from the germline V gene (reference sequence). With 1 base removed from V and 2 bases from J, the gap between germline ends came to 8 bases. The CDR3 is 14 amino acids. The CDR3 is CSARGVSNTGELFF. The CDR3 DNA reads as TGCAGTGCTAGAGGTGTGAGTAACACCGGGGAGCTGTTTTTT.

This rearrangement joins TRBV6-1 to TRBJ1-4; 7 nucleotides line up with TRBD1. Trimming at V came to 7 bases and at J to 4 bases, leaving 9 bases not matched to a gene. The CDR3 extends over 15 amino acids. CDR1 is MNHNS and CDR2 is SASEGT in the germline V gene. In DNA, the CDR3 is TGTGCCAGCAATCCACCGGGACAGAGTAATGAAAAACTGTTTTTT. Protein product: CASNPPGQSNEKLFF.

This clone was observed a handful of times. The chain carries TRBV9 and TRBJ2-1; 9 bases are shared with TRBD2. The CDR3 has 15 amino acids. V was pared by 2 bases and J by 8 bases, with 8 bases of the junction left unmatched. CDR1 is SGDLS and CDR2 is YYNGEE in the germline V gene. This CDR3 reads CASSVSGTSTDEQFF. CDR3 bases: TGTGCCAGCAGCGTTTCCGGGACTAGCACGGATGAGCAGTTCTTC.

The rearrangement uses TRBV20-1 and TRBJ1-1; D not certain. Per the germline V gene, CDR1 is DFQATT and CDR2 is SNEGSKA (reference sequence). The CDR3 sequence is 15 residues long. V was trimmed by 2 bases and J by 1 base, leaving 14 bases between them. The CDR3 DNA reads TGCAGTGCTAGACCTGATGGGTTCAAGAACACTGAAGCTTTCTTT. It specifies CSARPDGFKNTEAFF.

The rearrangement links TRBV7-9 to TRBJ2-3; D uncertain. Germline CDR1 is SEHNR and CDR2 is FQNEAQ (reference sequence). V was clipped by 5 bases and J by 2 bases, with 8 bases between them. CDR3 length: 13 residues. The CDR3 DNA reads as TGTGCCAGCAGCACCCCGGCCACAGATACGCAGTATTTT. Protein product: CASSTPATDTQYF.

The gene calls are TRBV20-1 and TRBJ1-5, with 8 bases fitting TRBD1. Trimming at V came to 5 bases and at J to 5 bases, leaving 5 bases not matched to a gene. The V gene's germline CDR1 is DFQATT and CDR2 SNEGSKA (reference sequence). The CDR3 spans 13 residues. The CDR3 here is CSAGQGGYQPQHF. The DNA of the CDR3 is TGCAGTGCTGGACAGGGTGGATATCAGCCCCAGCATTTT.

V is TRBV28 and J is TRBJ1-6; 10 bases agree with TRBD1. The CDR3 spans 14 residues. J was trimmed by 14 bases and V by 7 bases; bases with no gene match: 11. Germline values: CDR1 MDHEN, CDR2 SYDVKM. CDR3 protein: CASNPGQGLSALHF. The CDR3 DNA follows: TGTGCCAGCAATCCGGGACAGGGGCTTTCGGCCCTCCACTTT.

This clone was found a few times. The rearrangement uses TRBV12-3 or TRBV12-4 and TRBJ2-7, with D perhaps matching TRBD1 or TRBD2 (6 bases each). CDR3 length: 12 amino acids. The germline V and J ends were trimmed by 3 bases and 5 bases, with 8 bases remaining between them. This CDR3 reads CASSFGGHEQYF. CDR3 nucleotide sequence: TGTGCCAGCAGTTTTGGGGGGCACGAGCAGTACTTC.

The chain employs TRBV11-2 and TRBJ1-1, with 8 bases identical to TRBD1. V lost 5 bases and J lost 4; bases outside the gene matches: 12. Germline V lookup: CDR1 SGHAT, CDR2 FQNNGV. There are 16 residues in the CDR3. The CDR3 region has the DNA TGTGCCAGCAGCCCGGTTCGACAGGGGAAAGGCACTGAAGCTTTCTTT. Its protein is CASSPVRQGKGTEAFF.

The chain uses TRBV14 and TRBJ2-7, with D perhaps TRBD1 (6 bases). V was pared by 5 bases and J by 4 bases, with 9 bases between. In germline, CDR1 is SGHDN, CDR2 FVKESK. The CDR3 consists of 12 residues. The CDR3 DNA follows: TGTGCCAGCAGCGAACAGGGTTACGAGCAGTACTTC. Translation: CASSEQGYEQYF. The full variable domain, rest sourced from reference TRBV14 and TRBJ2-7, is EAGVTQFPSHSVIEKGQTVTLRCDPISGHDNLYWYRRVMGKEIKFLLHFVKESKQDESGMPNNRFLAERTGGTYSTLKVQPAELEDSGVYFCASSEQGYEQYFGPGTRLTVT.

The chain combines TRBV6-2 or TRBV6-3 with TRBJ2-7; maybe TRBD2 (5 bases). V dropped 7 bases and J dropped 0 bases, with 16 bases sitting between them. There are 15 residues in the CDR3. The germline V gene encodes CDR1 MNHEY and CDR2 SVGEGT. The CDR3 DNA reads as TGTGCCAGCACCTTGGGAGCCTTACCCTCCTACGAGCAGTACTTC. Protein sequence: CASTLGALPSYEQYF.

This chain uses TRBV2 with TRBJ2-7; 9 bases line up with TRBD1. The germline gives CDR1 SNHLY, CDR2 FYNNEI. The CDR3 loop spans 17 amino acids. Germline trimming cut 6 bases from V and 3 bases from J; bases unmatched to any gene: 15. The chain's CDR3 is CASRGDRVRDSYYEQYF. The CDR3 nucleotides are TGTGCCAGCAGGGGGGACAGGGTCCGGGACTCTTACTACGAGCAGTACTTC.

This clone showed up many times. The rearrangement links TRBV28 to TRBJ2-7; 7 nucleotides align to TRBD1. Losses at the gene ends were 3 bases for V and 2 bases for J; bases not matched to a gene: 4. The CDR3 is 14 amino acids. Germline V lookup: CDR1 MDHEN, CDR2 SYDVKM. DNA for the CDR3: TGTGCCAGCAGTTTGTACAGGGGAGCCTACGAGCAGTACTTC. It encodes CASSLYRGAYEQYF.

The chain combines TRBV6-4 with TRBJ2-1; 9 bases are shared with TRBD2. The germline V gene has CDR1 MRHNA and CDR2 SNTAGT. Unmatched junction bases numbered 4, after V lost 6 bases and J lost 1 base. The CDR3 is 15 residues long. This CDR3 reads CASSRSGGSYNEQFF. The CDR3 DNA reads TGTGCCAGCAGCCGTAGCGGGGGATCCTACAATGAGCAGTTCTTC.

The chain couples TRBV6-9 to TRBJ2-5; 9 bases line up with TRBD2. V shed 1 base and J 9 bases; nucleotides not matched to a gene: 15. Germline V CDR1 and CDR2: MNHGY, SVAAGI. CDR3 length: 17 amino acids. CDR3 sequence reads: CASSYFKGAGGPGAQYF. Written as DNA, the CDR3 is TGTGCCAGCAGTTATTTTAAGGGAGCGGGGGGTCCCGGGGCCCAGTACTTC.

The chain links TRBV19 to TRBJ1-2; D gene uncertain. The germline V gene has CDR1 LNHDA and CDR2 SQIVND (reference sequence). The CDR3 contains 13 residues. V was shortened by 3 bases and J by 8 bases, with 13 bases between the two germline ends. Written as DNA, the CDR3 is TGTGCCAGTAGTATGGGATTCGGGTGGGGCTACACCTTC. As protein: CASSMGFGWGYTF.

This clone was seen only a few times. The V and J genes are TRBV6-2 or TRBV6-3 and TRBJ2-2; D call uncertain. CDR3 size: 14 residues. Germline V gene lookup returns CDR1 MNHEY and CDR2 SVGEGT. Trimming cost V 0 bases and J 7 bases, with 9 bases left between them. CDR3 sequence reads: CASSYSSWGGELFF. The CDR3 DNA sequence: TGTGCCAGCAGTTACTCGAGCTGGGGCGGGGAGCTGTTTTTT.

This clone came up once. V gene TRBV30 combines with J gene TRBJ2-3; the match to TRBD2 covers 7 bases. Per germline, CDR1 GTSNPN and CDR2 SVGIG (reference sequence). The trim removed 2 bases at V and 2 bases at J, leaving 7 bases unmatched. This CDR3 has 15 amino acids. The CDR3: CAWSSTSAYTDTQYF. The CDR3 nucleotides read TGTGCCTGGAGTTCCACTAGCGCCTACACAGATACGCAGTATTTT.

The chain joins TRBV20-1 to TRBJ2-7; 9 positions match TRBD1. The CDR3 runs to 15 residues. Germline V gene sequence: CDR1 DFQATT, CDR2 SNEGSKA (reference sequence). The trim removed 7 bases at V and 3 bases at J, leaving 13 bases unmatched. The CDR3 sequence: CSVKITGGQGYEQYF. CDR3 DNA sequence: TGCAGTGTTAAGATTACCGGGGGACAGGGCTACGAGCAGTACTTC.

This clone was picked up a small number of times. This rearrangement joins TRBV6-1 to TRBJ1-3; TRBD1 is a possible D gene (6 bases). Germline assignment: CDR1 MNHNS and CDR2 SASEGT. There are 14 residues in the CDR3. The V gene lost 5 bases and the J gene lost 8 bases, with 16 bases spanning the gap. For the CDR3, the DNA is TGTGCCAGCAGTAGGGACACCTCCGCGGACACCATATATTTT. Amino acids: CASSRDTSADTIYF.

This clone was seen once. This CDR3 reads CSARGGAYEQYF. In DNA, the CDR3 is TGCAGTGCCCGGGGGGGGGCGTACGAGCAGTACTTC. The chain couples TRBV20-1 to TRBJ2-7, with 8 positions matching TRBD2. Losses at the gene ends were 6 bases for V and 4 bases for J; bases not matched to a gene: 5. This CDR3 spans 12 amino acids. CDR1 is DFQATT, CDR2 SNEGSKA, per germline (reference sequence).

About this clone itself: One end of the junction does not line up with germline, which may come from a read error. J is TRBJ1-1 and V is TRBV20-1; D is undetermined. The germline V gene encodes CDR1 DFQATT and CDR2 SNEGSKA (reference sequence). CDR3 length equals 12 residues. CDR3 in DNA: TGCAGTGCTAGTATACAGACCACTCAAGCTTTCTTT. Residues: CSASIQTTQAFF.

V usage is TRBV5-1 and J usage is TRBJ2-7; TRBD2 is a possible D gene (6 bases). V lost 0 bases to trimming and J lost 5 bases, with 12 bases between them. The CDR3 is 14 residues long. Per germline, CDR1 SGHRS and CDR2 YFSETQ. CDR3 coding DNA: TGCGCCAGCAGCTTGGGGGAGGTTCTCCACGAGCAGTACTTC. Amino acid sequence: CASSLGEVLHEQYF.

The chain combines TRBV2 with TRBJ1-4; a weak D match, TRBD1 (6 bases). The CDR3 extends over 16 amino acids. Germline V lookup: CDR1 SNHLY, CDR2 FYNNEI. Trimming shortened V by 6 bases and J by 8 bases, and 22 bases separated the two germline ends. CDR3 sequence reads: CASSYNRVQSSEKLFF. The CDR3 nucleotides are TGTGCCAGCAGCTACAACAGGGTCCAGTCCTCAGAAAAACTGTTTTTT.

The rearrangement joins TRBV20-1 to TRBJ2-2; 12 nucleotides agree with TRBD2. Trimming at V came to 6 bases and at J to 2 bases, leaving 7 bases not matched to a gene. Germline V gene data show CDR1 as DFQATT and CDR2 as SNEGSKA (reference sequence). There are 16 residues in the CDR3. The CDR3 bases are TGCAGTGCCCCCGGACTAGCGGGACTAAACACCGGGGAGCTGTTTTTT. Its protein product is CSAPGLAGLNTGELFF.

The rearrangement uses TRBV6-1 and TRBJ2-7; 8 bases line up with TRBD1. V was pared by 9 bases and J by 4 bases, with 11 bases of the junction left unmatched. Germline V gives CDR1 MNHNS, CDR2 SASEGT. The CDR3 loop spans 14 amino acids. For the CDR3, the DNA is TGTGCCAGTTCTTCCCCAGGGGGCGGGTACGAGCAGTACTTC. It yields the protein CASSSPGGGYEQYF.